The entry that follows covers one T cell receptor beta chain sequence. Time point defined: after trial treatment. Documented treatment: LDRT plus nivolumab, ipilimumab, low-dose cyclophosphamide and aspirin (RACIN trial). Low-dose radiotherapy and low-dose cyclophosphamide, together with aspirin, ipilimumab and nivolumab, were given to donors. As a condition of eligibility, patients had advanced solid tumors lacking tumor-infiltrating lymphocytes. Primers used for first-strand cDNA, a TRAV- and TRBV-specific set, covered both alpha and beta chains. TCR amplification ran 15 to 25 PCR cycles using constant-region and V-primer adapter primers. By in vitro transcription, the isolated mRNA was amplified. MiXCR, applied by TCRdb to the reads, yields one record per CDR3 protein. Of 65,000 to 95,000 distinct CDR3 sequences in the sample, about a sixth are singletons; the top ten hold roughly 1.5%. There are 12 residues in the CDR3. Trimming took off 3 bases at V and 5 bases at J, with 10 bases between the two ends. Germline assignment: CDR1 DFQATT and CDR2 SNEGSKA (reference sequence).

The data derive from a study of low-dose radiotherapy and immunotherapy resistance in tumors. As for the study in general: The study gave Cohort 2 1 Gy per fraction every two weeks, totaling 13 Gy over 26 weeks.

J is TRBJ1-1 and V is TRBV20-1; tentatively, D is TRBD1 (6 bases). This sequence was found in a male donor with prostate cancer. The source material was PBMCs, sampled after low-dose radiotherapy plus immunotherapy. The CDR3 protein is CSASQGTTEAFF. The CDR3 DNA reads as TGCAGTGCTAGTCAGGGGACTACTGAAGCTTTCTTT.